The clone carrying this T cell receptor (beta chain) showed up many times. The library put unique molecular identifiers onto individual cDNA molecules. MiXCR, run by TCRdb on the RACE reads, gives a single entry per CDR3 protein. This sample has 350,000 or so distinct CDR3 sequences, with approximately 6.9% found just once. Time point denoted: patch test 1, 2 weeks after DPC sensitization. Documented treatment: therapeutic diphenylcyclopropenone sensitization with weekly scalp DPC. The data originate from a study of human T cells and chemical hapten exposure. The overall study: 2% DPC applied to an approximately 2 cm by approximately 2 cm arm area sensitized donors. Upper back patch tests used 0.01% DPC, scored after 6 days. Small discrepancies in pooled library volume mainly accounted for the varying TCR yields per sample.

CDR1 and CDR2 from the germline V gene are LGHDT and YNNKEL (reference sequence). Trimming took off 3 bases at V and 10 bases at J, with 9 bases between the two ends. This CDR3 spans 11 amino acids. The TCR comes from a woman between 18 and 29 years old with alopecia areata. Some clones in this sample may be carry-over from other donors' samples. The gene calls are TRBV3-1 and TRBJ1-1; D gene uncertain. This specimen consisted of whole blood, obtained in connection with sensitization to the hapten diphenylcyclopropenone (DPC). This CDR3 reads CASSQGLGAFF. Here the CDR3 DNA reads TGTGCCAGCAGCCAGGGCCTGGGAGCTTTCTTT.